This T cell receptor beta chain was recorded in a study of neoadjuvant anti-PD-1 for oral cavity cancer. This clone was observed once. The antigen is not known. Study-wide results and limits: Each response group had just a few patients in TCR analyses. Higher pretreatment blood Treg/Th17 ratios correlated with higher pretreatment blood and lower post-treatment tumor TCRbeta clonality.

Data came from immunoSEQ multiplex PCR; TCRdb stores just in-frame clones and leaves some out. This sample carries about 7,800 clones, 55% to 70% of them seen once, and the ten largest clones take over 3%. Documented time point: after neoadjuvant nivolumab, at surgical resection. Cohort: HPV-negative, locally advanced oral cavity squamous cell carcinoma patients. The source of this sequence is a person aged 35-80 years with oral cavity squamous cell carcinoma. The sequencing used PBMCs, collected after nivolumab (anti-PD-1) treatment.

The chain's CDR3 is CASSEFGGATDTQYF. The CDR3 coding sequence is TGTGCCAGCAGTGAATTCGGGGGGGCAACAGATACGCAGTATTTT. J is TRBJ2-3 and V is TRBV25-1; TRBD2 agrees at 8 bases. Per the germline V gene, CDR1 is MGHDK and CDR2 is SYGVNS. Trimming took 1 base from V and 3 from J; bases not matched to a gene: 3. CDR3 length: 15 amino acids.